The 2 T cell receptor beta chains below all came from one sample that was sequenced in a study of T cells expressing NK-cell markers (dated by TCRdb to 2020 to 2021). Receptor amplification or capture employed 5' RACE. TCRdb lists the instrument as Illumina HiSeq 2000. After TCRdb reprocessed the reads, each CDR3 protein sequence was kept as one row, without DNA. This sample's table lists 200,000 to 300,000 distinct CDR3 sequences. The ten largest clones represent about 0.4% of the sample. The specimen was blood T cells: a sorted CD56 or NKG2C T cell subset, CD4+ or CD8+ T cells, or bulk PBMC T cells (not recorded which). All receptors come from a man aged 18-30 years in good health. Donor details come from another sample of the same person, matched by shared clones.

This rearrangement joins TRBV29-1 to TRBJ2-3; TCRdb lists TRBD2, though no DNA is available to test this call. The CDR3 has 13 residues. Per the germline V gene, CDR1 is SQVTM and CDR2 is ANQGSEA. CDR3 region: CSGKTSARDTQYF.

The chain's CDR3 is CSAGQGTGRDTQYF. V gene TRBV20-1 combines with J gene TRBJ2-3; the D gene TCRdb calls, TRBD1, cannot be checked with no DNA. Looked up from germline, CDR1 is DFQATT and CDR2 is SNEGSKA (reference sequence). There are 14 residues in the CDR3.